This T cell receptor (beta chain) came from a study of blood T cell repertoires in COVID-19. Turning to the study itself: The cDNA or gDNA used as material had been derived from T cells, B-cell-depleted T cells, or PBMCs.

Clones were sequenced by immunoSEQ multiplex PCR, and TCRdb holds only the in-frame ones, with some missing. The sample holds about 190,000 clones, more than 70% seen once. The germline V gene has CDR1 SNHLY and CDR2 FYNNEI. The trim removed 2 bases at V and 4 bases at J, leaving 8 bases unmatched. The CDR3 has 15 residues. This study enrolled people aged about 18 to 90 from 24 US geographic areas. Participants had their cohort set by participant-reported clinical history. Recovered Cohort 3 donors showed two negative PCRs, clearance, or symptom resolution. The rearrangement joins TRBV2 to TRBJ2-7, with 7 bases fitting TRBD1. This receptor was taken from a woman younger than 45 who had recovered from COVID-19. Sequencing input: PBMCs or T cells enriched from blood (not recorded which). The CDR3 DNA follows: TGTGCCAGCAGTGAATCCGGGACAGCCAGTTACGAGCAGTACTTC. This codes for CASSESGTASYEQYF.